The clone carrying this T cell receptor beta chain appeared a single time. The identical CDR3 is also encoded by other nucleotide sequences in the sample. PCR employed 60 Vbeta and 13 Jbeta primers. Measured with immunoSEQ multiplex PCR; TCRdb has only the in-frame clones, and not every one. This table has about 140,000 clones, 80% to 90% appearing once. The data are from a study of cytomegalovirus exposure and HLA in healthy donors. The CDR3 consists of 12 residues. CDR1 is SGHAT and CDR2 is FQNNGV in the germline V gene. The V gene lost 3 bases and the J gene lost 5 bases, with 7 bases spanning the gap.

The V and J genes are TRBV11-2 and TRBJ2-5, with a weak D call TRBD2 (5 bases). This TCR came from a woman aged 40-49 years in good health and CMV-seropositive. Specimen: PBMCs. The CDR3 here is CASSLEVETQYF. The CDR3 region has the DNA TGTGCCAGCAGCTTGGAGGTGGAGACCCAGTACTTC.